Listed below are T cell receptor beta chains from one sample, sequenced in a study of vaccination and CD4 T cells after COVID-19. Antigen specificity for these receptors is unknown. A single record per CDR3 protein comes from TCRdb applying MiXCR to the PCR reads. The profile shows under 8,500 distinct CDR3 sequences, around 39% of them singletons. Sequencing was done on a sample of CD4+ T cells from blood, cultured in vitro. These receptors were collected from a human donor in good health. The CDR3 runs from the conserved cysteine through the conserved F or W. A D gene is named only where the DNA matches it firmly. A clone size is listed for some rows: how often the clone was seen (once, few, many), or a class if it is expanded.

TRBJ1-1 | few | - | 14 | TRBV7-8 | TGTGCCAGCAGCTCGACGGCCGGGGGCACTGAAGCTTTCTTT | CASSSTAGGTEAFF
TRBJ2-3 | - | - | 14 | TRBV20-1 | TGCAGTGCTCCTAGGGCTGCTAGCACAGATACGCAGTATTTT | CSAPRAASTDTQYF
TRBJ2-5 | - | TRBD1 | 13 | TRBV10-3 | TGTGCCATCAGCGGACAGGCGAAAGAGACCCAGTACTTC | CAISGQAKETQYF
TRBJ2-1 | - | - | 14 | TRBV2 | TGTGCCAGCAGTGCCATGACAAGTGACAATGAGCAGTTCTTC | CASSAMTSDNEQFF
TRBJ1-4 | - | - | 13 | TRBV25-1 | TGTGCCAGCAGTGTCACCGGGGGGGGCGGACTGTTTTTT | CASSVTGGGGLFF
TRBJ1-2 | few | - | 13 | TRBV6-1 | TGTGCCAGCAGGGAAGACACCGGGGATGGCTACACCTTC | CASREDTGDGYTF
TRBJ2-1 | few | TRBD2 | 16 | TRBV6-1 | TGTGCCAGCAGTGAACGGGTAGCGGGGGCCCACAATGAGCAGTTCTTC | CASSERVAGAHNEQFF
TRBJ2-5 | - | - | 13 | TRBV6-5 | TGTGCCAGCAGTTTAGGGACCGCGGGGACCCAGTACTTC | CASSLGTAGTQYF
TRBJ2-3 | - | - | 14 | TRBV27 | TGTGCCAGCAGTCCGGGACTCGTCACAGATACGCAGTATTTT | CASSPGLVTDTQYF
TRBJ2-2 | - | TRBD1 | 15 | TRBV20-1 | TGCAGTGCTAGAGCCCCGACAGGGCGGACCGGGGAGCTGTTTTTT | CSARAPTGRTGELFF
TRBJ1-1 | few | - | 12 | TRBV6-2/TRBV6-3 | TGTGCCAGCAGCCATTCGGGGACTGAAGCTTTCTTT | CASSHSGTEAFF
TRBJ2-1 | large | - | 14 | TRBV25-1 | TGTGCCAGCGCCTGGGGGGGCAGGTACAATGAGCAGTTCTTC | CASAWGGRYNEQFF
TRBJ1-5 | few | TRBD1 | 17 | TRBV20-1 | TGCAGTGCTAGAGACCTCCAGGGGGCATATGACAATCAGCCCCAGCATTTT | CSARDLQGAYDNQPQHF
TRBJ2-5 | few | - | 12 | TRBV10-3 | TGTGCCATCAGTGAGCCCCAAGAGACCCAGTACTTC | CAISEPQETQYF
TRBJ1-1 | few | - | 14 | TRBV10-3 | TGTGCCATCAGCGGAGACACAATGAACACTGAAGCTTTCTTT | CAISGDTMNTEAFF
TRBJ2-2 | - | - | 15 | TRBV29-1 | TGCAGCGTTCAAGTCAGTGGGCCGAACACCGGGGAGCTGTTTTTT | CSVQVSGPNTGELFF
TRBJ1-2 | - | TRBD1 | 12 | TRBV2 | TGTGCCACCGACAGGGAGGGTTATGGCTACACCTTC | CATDREGYGYTF
TRBJ1-2 | - | - | 13 | TRBV20-1 | TGCAGTGCTCGCGAGGGGGGACGGAATGGCTACACCTTC | CSAREGGRNGYTF
TRBJ1-2 | - | - | 15 | TRBV18 | TGTGCCAGCTCGCTTAATACCGGGATAGGAAGGGGCTACACCTTC | CASSLNTGIGRGYTF
TRBJ1-6 | - | - | 15 | TRBV20-1 | TGCAGTGCCCAATCAGGACACGGGGGTAATTCACCCCTCCACTTT | CSAQSGHGGNSPLHF
TRBJ1-6 | few | TRBD1 | 15 | TRBV20-1 | TGCAGTGCACGGGACAGGGACTTCTATAATTCACCCCTCCACTTT | CSARDRDFYNSPLHF
TRBJ1-2 | - | - | 16 | TRBV7-9 | TGTGCCAGCAGCTTTCATTCCCCGGGACGGAACTATGGCTACACCTTC | CASSFHSPGRNYGYTF
TRBJ2-5 | - | TRBD2 | 16 | TRBV5-1 | TGCGCCAGCAGCGCCGGGGGGGGCTCAATCCAAGAGACCCAGTACTTC | CASSAGGGSIQETQYF
TRBJ1-1 | few | - | 14 | TRBV7-9 | TGTGCCAGCAGCTCAACAGCGAGCGCTGGGATAGCTTTCTTT | CASSSTASAGIAFF
TRBJ1-6 | - | - | 14 | TRBV5-1 | TGCGCCAGCAGCTTGAGCGGCAGAAATTCACCCCTCCACTTT | CASSLSGRNSPLHF
TRBJ1-1 | - | - | 13 | TRBV27 | TGTGCCAGCAGTATGGGGGGCGCCTTCCAAGCTTTCTTT | CASSMGGAFQAFF
TRBJ1-1 | - | - | 13 | TRBV7-2 | TGTGCCAGCAGCCCACGGCGGCTTTTAGAAGCTTTCTTT | CASSPRRLLEAFF
TRBJ2-7 | - | - | 14 | TRBV2 | TGTGCCAGCAGTCGGGATTACAGCTCCTACGAGCAGTACTTC | CASSRDYSSYEQYF
TRBJ1-1 | - | - | 13 | TRBV5-1 | TGCGCCAGCAGCTTGACCGCTATGACTGAAGCTTTCTTT | CASSLTAMTEAFF
TRBJ1-3 | - | - | 14 | TRBV20-1 | TGCAGTGCTAGAAAATCCGGACCTTGGAACACCATATATTTT | CSARKSGPWNTIYF
TRBJ1-2 | - | - | 14 | TRBV7-3 | TGTGCCAGCAGCTTAGACGAGGTTGGGTATGGCTACACCTTC | CASSLDEVGYGYTF
TRBJ2-3 | - | TRBD2 | 14 | TRBV20-1 | TGCAGTGCGACTAGCGGGGGGGGGGGAGATACGCAGTATTTT | CSATSGGGGDTQYF
TRBJ1-1 | once | - | 12 | TRBV7-9 | TGTGCCAGCAGAGGGGGGACCACTGAAGCTTTCTTT | CASRGGTTEAFF
TRBJ1-5 | few | - | 15 | TRBV20-1 | TGCAGTGCTAGGGAGTTTGTGGGATCGGGGCAGCCCCAGCATTTT | CSAREFVGSGQPQHF
TRBJ1-5 | - | - | 15 | TRBV12-3/TRBV12-4 | TGTGCCAGCAGTTTACGAATGGATAGCAATCAGCCCCAGCATTTT | CASSLRMDSNQPQHF
TRBJ1-5 | - | TRBD1 | 17 | TRBV11-1 | TGTGCCAGCAGCGTGCCGAAGAACGGGACAGTAAATCAGCCCCAGCATTTT | CASSVPKNGTVNQPQHF